The present TCR beta chain was sequenced within a study of chemoradiotherapy in HPV16-positive cancers. As for the study in general: Functional T-cell assays on a couple of HPV16-positive patients' cells defined candidate HPV-specific clones and common TCR motifs.

As concerns this clone: Its antigen remains unidentified.

Study-level findings and limits: The functional HPV-specific definition rests on just a couple of HPV16-positive patients. For HPV16-positive patients, expanding HPV-responsive T cells associated with longer recurrence-free survival. Non-HPV-specific T cells did not expand in tumors during treatment, whereas candidate HPV-specific clones and E7-related motifs did.

Clones were read by immunoSEQ multiplex PCR, and TCRdb kept only the in-frame ones, dropping some. The sample shows approximately 1,300 clones, around nine tenths of them seen only once. The CDR3 has 15 amino acids. Germline loops: CDR1 SNHLY, CDR2 FYNNEI. The ends were cut back, 7 bases at V and 3 bases at J, with 19 bases in the middle. The rearrangement links TRBV2 to TRBJ2-7, with unresolved D. This TCR came from a human donor with HPV-associated anogenital cancer. The source was tumor tissue, collected from a patient who underwent chemoradiotherapy. CDR3 bases: TGTGCCAGCATGAACCCCATGGGTTGGGGCTACGAGCAGTACTTC. Translating it yields CASMNPMGWGYEQYF.